This entry lists 10 T cell receptor beta chains sequenced from one sample in a study of cytomegalovirus exposure and HLA in healthy donors. Researchers ran the PCR with 60 Vbeta and 13 Jbeta primers. Clones were sequenced by immunoSEQ multiplex PCR, and TCRdb holds only the in-frame ones, with some missing. The sample shows more than 95,000 clones, approximately 80% of them seen only once. Specimen: PBMCs. These receptors were collected from a man aged 25 to 45 in good health and CMV-seropositive.

This clone was seen only a few times. This chain links TRBV27 with TRBJ1-2; TRBD1 agrees at 11 bases. The V and J ends lost 4 bases and 8 bases, in that order; junction bases with no gene match: 6. CDR3 length: 14 residues. The germline V gene has CDR1 MNHEY and CDR2 SMNVEV (reference sequence). The CDR3 loop reads CASSSGQGAGGYTF. The CDR3 bases are TGTGCCAGCAGTTCTGGACAGGGGGCGGGAGGCTACACCTTC.

The V gene is TRBV9, the J gene TRBJ2-5; a weak D match, TRBD2 (6 bases). Between the trimmed V and J ends, which lost 3 bases and 4 bases, there was a span of 13 bases. The CDR3 is 14 amino acids. Germline V CDR1 and CDR2: SGDLS, YYNGEE. This CDR3 is CASSARVEGETQYF. CDR3 coding DNA: TGTGCCAGCAGCGCCAGGGTGGAGGGAGAGACCCAGTACTTC.

V is TRBV9 and J is TRBJ1-4, with 9 bases matching TRBD1. This CDR3 has 14 amino acids. The V gene end was trimmed by 4 bases and the J gene end by 5 bases; junction bases not matched to a gene: 3. Looked up from germline, CDR1 is SGDLS and CDR2 is YYNGEE. CDR3 DNA sequence: TGTGCCAGCAGCTCTGGACAGGGGAATGAAAAACTGTTTTTT. Translated, it gives CASSSGQGNEKLFF.

The rearrangement links TRBV28 to TRBJ2-7; D is possibly TRBD2 (6 bases). From germline, CDR1 is MDHEN and CDR2 SYDVKM. CDR3 length: 14 residues. V gave up 6 bases and J gave up 0 bases, with 12 bases separating them. The CDR3 bases are TGTGCCAGCAGAATACCGGGGGACTCCTACGAGCAGTACTTC. Translating it yields CASRIPGDSYEQYF.

The chain uses TRBV2 and TRBJ2-3; D gene unclear. The CDR3 is 14 residues long. Germline-derived CDR1 and CDR2 are SNHLY and FYNNEI. V dropped 1 base and J dropped 2 bases, with 7 bases sitting between them. CDR3 loop: CASSEGVLTDTQYF. As DNA, the CDR3 is TGTGCCAGCAGTGAAGGAGTCCTCACAGATACGCAGTATTTT.

V and J are TRBV5-4 and TRBJ1-4, with D perhaps matching TRBD1 (5 bases). The CDR3 loop spans 13 amino acids. Trimming took off 2 bases at V and 7 bases at J, with 9 bases between the two ends. Germline loops: CDR1 SGHNT, CDR2 YYREEE (reference sequence). CDR3 protein: CASSFGTGEKLFF. CDR3 nucleotide sequence: TGTGCCAGCAGCTTCGGAACAGGTGAAAAACTGTTTTTT.

This clone appeared a few times. The chain combines TRBV13 with TRBJ2-7; the D gene is possibly TRBD2 (5 bases). CDR3 size: 12 residues. V lost 5 bases to trimming and J lost 3 bases, with 8 bases between them. Germline V gene sequence: CDR1 PRHDT, CDR2 FYEKMQ (reference sequence). CDR3: CASSEGIYEQYF. The CDR3 coding sequence is TGTGCCAGCAGCGAGGGTATCTACGAGCAGTACTTC.

The chain joins TRBV7-2 to TRBJ1-1, with a tentative D call TRBD1 (6 bases). CDR1 and CDR2 from the germline V gene are SGHTA and FQGNSA. The ends were cut back, 1 base at V and 5 bases at J, with 11 bases in the middle. This CDR3 has 14 residues. CDR3 protein: CASSLGGGGTEAFF. DNA of the CDR3: TGTGCCAGCAGCTTAGGAGGGGGTGGGACTGAAGCTTTCTTT.

In this sample, this clone turned up a few times. V gene TRBV6-5 combines with J gene TRBJ1-3; TRBD1 is a possible D gene (6 bases). Germline lookup yields CDR1 MNHEY and CDR2 SVGAGI. The CDR3 length is 14 residues. Trimming took 5 bases from V and 4 from J, leaving 12 bases between them. CDR3 DNA sequence: TGTGCCAGCAGTACAGGGTCGGCCGGAAACACCATATATTTT. Translation: CASSTGSAGNTIYF.

The chain has TRBV7-9 and TRBJ2-7, with D possibly matching TRBD2 (6 bases). The CDR3 loop spans 15 amino acids. The V end lost 5 bases, the J end lost 0 bases, and 14 bases lay between the germline ends. The germline gives CDR1 SEHNR, CDR2 FQNEAQ (reference sequence). The CDR3: CASSPGTQVSYEQYF. DNA for the CDR3: TGTGCCAGCAGCCCCGGGACTCAAGTCTCCTACGAGCAGTACTTC.